This T cell receptor (beta chain) derives from a study of identical twins. This clonotype has a handful of counts. Its antigen is as yet unknown. V gave up 6 bases and J gave up 3 bases; unmatched junction bases: 8. The CDR3 runs 16 residues. Per the germline V gene, CDR1 is MDHEN and CDR2 is SYDVKM. After template switching added a universal primer site, the resulting cDNA carried unique molecular identifiers. A single record per CDR3 protein comes from TCRdb applying MiXCR to the 5' RACE reads. Among about 480,000 distinct CDR3 sequences listed, 14% were seen once. Whole-study results and caveats: Fewer insertions marked abundant cord blood beta clonotypes; young adult naive trended weakly, memory not at all.

These records were also assigned to another study, of yellow fever vaccine responses in identical twins.

Material for sequencing was CD4+ T cells sorted from blood. This chain joins TRBV28 and TRBJ2-1; 10 nucleotides agree with TRBD2. This clonotype was sampled from a woman aged 18 to 35 in good health. For the CDR3, the DNA is TGTGCCAGCAGCCGCCCTAGCGGGGGATACTACAATGAGCAGTTCTTC. The encoded protein is CASSRPSGGYYNEQFF.